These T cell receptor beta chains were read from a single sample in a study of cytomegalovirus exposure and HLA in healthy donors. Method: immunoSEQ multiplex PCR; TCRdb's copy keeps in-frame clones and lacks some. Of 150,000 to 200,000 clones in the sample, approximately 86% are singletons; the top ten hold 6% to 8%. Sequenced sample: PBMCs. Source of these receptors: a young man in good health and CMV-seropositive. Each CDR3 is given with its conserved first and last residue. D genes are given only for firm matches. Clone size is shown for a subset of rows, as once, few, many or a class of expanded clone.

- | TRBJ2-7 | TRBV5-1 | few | CASSLGDEQYF | TGCGCCAGCAGCTTGGGGGACGAGCAGTACTTC
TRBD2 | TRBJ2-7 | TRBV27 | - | CASSPTSGINEQYF | TGTGCCAGCAGCCCCACTAGCGGGATCAACGAGCAGTACTTC
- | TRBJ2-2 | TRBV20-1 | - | CSVRAGGELFF | TGCAGTGTACGAGCAGGAGGGGAGCTGTTTTTT
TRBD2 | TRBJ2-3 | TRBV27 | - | CASSLGSGSGVDTQYF | TGTGCCAGCAGTTTGGGTAGCGGGAGTGGCGTAGATACGCAGTATTTT
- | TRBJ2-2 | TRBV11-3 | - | CASSLASRPGELFF | TGTGCCAGCAGCTTAGCCAGTAGGCCCGGGGAGCTGTTTTTT
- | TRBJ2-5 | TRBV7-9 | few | CASSLAGGETQYF | TGTGCCAGCAGCTTAGCAGGGGGGGAGACCCAGTACTTC
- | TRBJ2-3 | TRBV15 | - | CATSREPATDTQYF | TGTGCCACCAGCAGAGAGCCCGCCACAGATACGCAGTATTTT
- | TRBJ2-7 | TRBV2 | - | CASRTSQSSYEQYF | TGTGCCAGCCGGACAAGCCAGAGCTCCTACGAGCAGTACTTC
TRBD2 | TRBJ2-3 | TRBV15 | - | CATSRGRGGPTDTQYF | TGTGCCACCAGCAGAGGACGCGGGGGGCCCACAGATACGCAGTATTTT
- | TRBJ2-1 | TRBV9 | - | CASSLTPTVDVPQFF | TGTGCCAGCAGCCTCACCCCGACTGTGGACGTACCGCAGTTCTTC
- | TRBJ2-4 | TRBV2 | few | CASSPPQGEGDIQYF | TGTGCCAGCAGCCCGCCACAGGGAGAGGGAGACATTCAGTACTTC
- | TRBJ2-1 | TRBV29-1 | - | CSVGQTYNEQFF | TGCAGCGTCGGGCAGACCTACAATGAGCAGTTCTTC
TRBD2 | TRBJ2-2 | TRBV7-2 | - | CASSQSGGNTGELFF | TGTGCCAGCAGCCAAAGCGGGGGGAACACCGGGGAGCTGTTTTTT
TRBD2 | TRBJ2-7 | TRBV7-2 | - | CASSQGLAISYEQYF | TGTGCCAGCAGCCAGGGACTAGCGATATCCTACGAGCAGTACTTC
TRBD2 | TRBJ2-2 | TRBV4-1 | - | CASSPHRGAGTSGIWGLFF | TGCGCCAGCAGCCCCCATCGGGGGGCTGGGACTAGCGGAATTTGGGGGTTGTTTTTT
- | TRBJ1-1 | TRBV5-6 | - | CASSLLSETANTEAFF | TGTGCCAGCAGCCTCCTTAGTGAGACGGCGAACACTGAAGCTTTCTTT
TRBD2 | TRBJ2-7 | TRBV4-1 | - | CASSPVASGSYEQYF | TGCGCCAGCAGCCCCGTGGCTAGCGGGTCCTACGAGCAGTACTTC
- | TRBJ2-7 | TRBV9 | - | CATDPASRGEQYF | TGTGCCACCGACCCGGCCAGCCGGGGGGAGCAGTACTTC
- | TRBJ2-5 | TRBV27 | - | CASSSSETQYF | -
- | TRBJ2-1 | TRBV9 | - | CASSGTESSYNEQFF | TGTGCCAGCAGCGGGACAGAGAGCTCCTACAATGAGCAGTTCTTC
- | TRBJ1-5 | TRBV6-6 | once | CASRPIHDYSNQPQHF | TGTGCCAGCAGACCGATACACGATTATAGCAATCAGCCCCAGCATTTT
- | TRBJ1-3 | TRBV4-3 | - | CASSQSLVRASGNTIYF | TGCGCCAGCAGCCAATCACTGGTTCGGGCCTCTGGAAACACCATATATTTT
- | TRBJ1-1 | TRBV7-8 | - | CASRLYPGLMNTEAFF | TGTGCCAGCAGGCTTTATCCGGGACTGATGAACACTGAAGCTTTCTTT
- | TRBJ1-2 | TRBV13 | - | CASSPWGAGYTF | TGTGCCAGCAGCCCTTGGGGGGCCGGCTACACCTTC